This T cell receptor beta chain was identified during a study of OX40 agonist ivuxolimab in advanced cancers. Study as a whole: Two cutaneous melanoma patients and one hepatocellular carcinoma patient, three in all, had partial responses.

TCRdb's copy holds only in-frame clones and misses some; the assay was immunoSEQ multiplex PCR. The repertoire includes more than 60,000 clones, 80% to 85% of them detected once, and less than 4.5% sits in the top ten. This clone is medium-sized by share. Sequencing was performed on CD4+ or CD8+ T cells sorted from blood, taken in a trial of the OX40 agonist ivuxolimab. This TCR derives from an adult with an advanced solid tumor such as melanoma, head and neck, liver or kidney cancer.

Written as DNA, the CDR3 is TGTGCCAGCAGCTTAAACAAAGGGGGAGATACGCAGTATTTT. It specifies CASSLNKGGDTQYF. The V and J genes are TRBV7-3 and TRBJ2-3, with D tentatively TRBD1 (6 bases). With 1 base removed from V and 5 bases from J, the gap between germline ends came to 10 bases. The CDR3 is 14 residues long. Germline V gene lookup returns CDR1 SGHTA and CDR2 FQGTGA.